This TCR beta chain was found in a study of regulatory T cells in long-lasting Graves disease (dated by TCRdb to about 2021). At the level of the whole study: To count as having persistent Graves' disease, a patient had to have received antithyroid drug treatment for over 5 years with TSH receptor autoantibodies remaining persistently positive. Persistent Graves' disease patients were compared with newly diagnosed Graves' disease patients by peripheral blood TCR sequencing and RNA sequencing. The study was registered as a clinical trial and conducted in China. A total of 35 or so samples were covered by TCR sequencing, comprising some 13 persistent and around 20 newly diagnosed Graves' disease patients. Antithyroid drugs had been taken for approximately 10 years on average by persistent Graves' disease patients in the clinical cohort. What the study reported, not specific to this receptor: The authors noted that the small sample size was a limitation that may lower accuracy. Patients with persistent disease shared more public clonotypes (under 3,000) than newly diagnosed patients did (around 930). Sequencing and analysis were limited to the TCR beta chain. Compared with newly diagnosed patients, persistent Graves' disease patients had lower TCR Shannon entropy and fewer highly expanded clones, which suggests clonal expansion. The study examined only peripheral blood because the primary lesion, thyroid tissue, could not be accessed.

On this clonotype: This clone's antigen is unknown. Nothing much larger sits one base from this clone, and base qualities are not available.

Libraries were built with multiplex PCR. Instrument used: Illumina HiSeq 4000. To build TCR beta libraries, CDR3 regions were amplified by Arm-PCR using iRepertoire HTBI primers. Before sequencing, the PCR products went through gel purification. Regarding the original processing steps: A total of under 80 TRBV and 14 TRBJ segments were identified across samples and were used for gene usage analysis of CDR3 amino acid clonotypes. Filtered high-quality paired reads were merged into contigs using COPE and FqMerger. BLAST was used to align contigs to the IMGT TRBV, TRBD and TRBJ reference genes, and CDR3 was defined following IMGT. Highly expanded clones were defined as clonotypes with a frequency above 0.1%. Shannon entropy was used to measure repertoire diversity, and the Gini coefficient was used to measure V-J evenness. A clonotype found in more than one individual was treated as public. Using fastp trimming at Q25 and MiXCR clonotype assembly, TCRdb reanalyzed the public sequencing data and kept in-frame beta chains. Each entry is one CDR3 protein sequence, shown with its most common DNA and genes. These V and J calls originate from TCRdb's pipeline instead of the authors' own analysis. The sample table holds some 420,000 distinct CDR3 sequences, of which 20% to 25% were seen once. Around 13% of the sample comes from the top ten.

Per the publication, the time point label means: persistent/refractory GD, antithyroid drugs over 5 years with positive TRAb. For both TCR sequencing and RNA sequencing, RNA was extracted from PBMCs using TRIzol. The diagnosis of Graves' disease followed American Thyroid Association guidelines. Recruitment of patients was carried out at an endocrinology department in Xi'an, China. From each patient, approximately 10 milliliters of peripheral blood was collected into an EDTA anticoagulant tube. Ficoll Paque Plus density gradient separation was used to isolate PBMCs, and no further T cell sorting was done. An Agilent 2100 Bioanalyzer and agarose gel were used to assess RNA quality, and a NanoDrop 2000 was used to measure RNA concentration. The sequence came from a female donor with Graves disease. The sample consisted of peripheral blood mononuclear cells (PBMCs), taken when the disease was refractory, from a patient treated with antithyroid drugs.

The CDR3 reads CASRIGSSPETQYF. Read as DNA, the sequence is TGTGCCAGCAGGATAGGATCGTCCCCAGAGACCCAGTACTTC. In this chain, TRBV6-2 or TRBV6-3 is recombined with TRBJ2-5, with the D gene not clear enough to name. The germline V gene gives CDR1 as MNHEY and CDR2 as SVGEGT. V and J lose 6 bases and 4 bases, and a span of 15 bases separates them. The cysteine opens and the phenylalanine closes a CDR3 of 14 amino acids. The DNA shown is the 42-base CDR3, in frame from base 1.